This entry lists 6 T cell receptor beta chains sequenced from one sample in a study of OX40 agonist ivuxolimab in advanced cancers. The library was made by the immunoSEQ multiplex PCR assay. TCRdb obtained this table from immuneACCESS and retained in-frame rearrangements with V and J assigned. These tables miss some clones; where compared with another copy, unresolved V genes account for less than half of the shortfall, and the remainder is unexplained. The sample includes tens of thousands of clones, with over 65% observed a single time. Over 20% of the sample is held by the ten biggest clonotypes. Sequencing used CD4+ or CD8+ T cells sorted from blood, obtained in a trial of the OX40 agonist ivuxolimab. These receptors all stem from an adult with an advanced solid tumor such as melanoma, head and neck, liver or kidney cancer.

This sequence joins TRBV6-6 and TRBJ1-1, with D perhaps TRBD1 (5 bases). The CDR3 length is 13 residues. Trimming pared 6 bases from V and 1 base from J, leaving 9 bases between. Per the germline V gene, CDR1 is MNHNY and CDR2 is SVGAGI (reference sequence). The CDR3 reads CASSLGANTEAFF. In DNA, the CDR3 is TGTGCCAGCAGCCTTGGGGCGAACACTGAAGCTTTCTTT.

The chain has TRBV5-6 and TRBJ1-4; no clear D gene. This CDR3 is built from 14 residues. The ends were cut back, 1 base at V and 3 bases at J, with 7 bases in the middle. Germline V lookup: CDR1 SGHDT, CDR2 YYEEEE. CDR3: CASSLLQSNEKLFF. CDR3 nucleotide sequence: TGTGCCAGCAGCTTGTTACAGTCTAATGAAAAACTGTTTTTT.

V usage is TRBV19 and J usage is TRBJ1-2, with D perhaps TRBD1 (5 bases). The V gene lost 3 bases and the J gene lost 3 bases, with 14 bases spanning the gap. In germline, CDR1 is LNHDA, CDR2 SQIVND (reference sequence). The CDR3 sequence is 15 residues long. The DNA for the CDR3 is TGTGCCAGTAGTATTCTGGTCGGGGACGACTATGGCTACACCTTC. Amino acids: CASSILVGDDYGYTF.

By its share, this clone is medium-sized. CDR3 sequence: CASSEDFNGYTF. CDR3 DNA sequence: TGTGCCAGCAGTGAAGATTTTAATGGCTACACCTTC. The V gene is TRBV2, the J gene TRBJ1-2, with no clear D. Trimming cost V 1 base and J 6 bases, with 6 bases left between them. The CDR3 sequence is 12 residues long. Germline CDR1 reads SNHLY; CDR2 reads FYNNEI.

This CDR3 is CASREQGQSSYNEQFF. The CDR3 nucleotides read TGTGCCAGCAGGGAACAGGGGCAGAGCTCCTACAATGAGCAGTTCTTC. The genes are TRBV2 and TRBJ2-1, with 7 bases that match TRBD1. The J segment lost 0 bases and the V segment lost 6 bases, leaving 8 bases of the junction unmatched. The CDR3 is 16 residues long. CDR1 SNHLY and CDR2 FYNNEI come from the germline V gene.

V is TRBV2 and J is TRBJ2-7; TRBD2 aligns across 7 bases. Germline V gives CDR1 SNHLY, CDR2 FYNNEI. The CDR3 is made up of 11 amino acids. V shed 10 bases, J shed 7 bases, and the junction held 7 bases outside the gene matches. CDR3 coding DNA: TGTGCCACCGCTGCGGGGGAGGAGCAGTACTTC. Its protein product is CATAAGEEQYF.